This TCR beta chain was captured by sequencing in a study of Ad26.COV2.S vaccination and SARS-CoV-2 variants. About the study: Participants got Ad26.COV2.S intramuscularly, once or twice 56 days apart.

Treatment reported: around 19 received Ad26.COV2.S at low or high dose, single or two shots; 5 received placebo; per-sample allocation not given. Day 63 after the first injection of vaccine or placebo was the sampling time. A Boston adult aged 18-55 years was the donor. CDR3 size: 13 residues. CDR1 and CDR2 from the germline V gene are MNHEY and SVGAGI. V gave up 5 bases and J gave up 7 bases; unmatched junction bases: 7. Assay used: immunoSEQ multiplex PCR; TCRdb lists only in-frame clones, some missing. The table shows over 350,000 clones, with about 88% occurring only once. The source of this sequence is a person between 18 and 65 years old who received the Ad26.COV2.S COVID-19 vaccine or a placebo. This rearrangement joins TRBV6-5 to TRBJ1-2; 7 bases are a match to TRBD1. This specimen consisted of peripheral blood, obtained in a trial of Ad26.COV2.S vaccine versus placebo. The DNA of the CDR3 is TGTGCCAGCAGTAACACAGGGGAGGGTGGCTACACCTTC. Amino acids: CASSNTGEGGYTF.